One sample yielded the 24 T cell receptor beta chains listed below, sequenced in a study of blood T cell repertoires in COVID-19. Assay used: immunoSEQ multiplex PCR; TCRdb lists only in-frame clones, some missing. In the table there are fewer than 250,000 clones, approximately 82% of which are singletons. Sequenced sample: peripheral blood. These receptors originate from a woman aged 40 to 55 with acute or convalescent COVID-19.

This chain uses TRBV11-2 with TRBJ2-7; tentative D call: TRBD1 (6 bases). The CDR3 runs to 14 residues. The V gene lost 0 bases and the J gene lost 2 bases, with 8 bases spanning the gap. Germline CDR1 reads SGHAT; CDR2 reads FQNNGV. This CDR3 reads CASSLEGAAYEQYF. CDR3 sequence (DNA): TGTGCCAGCAGCTTAGAGGGGGCCGCCTACGAGCAGTACTTC.

The chain joins TRBV5-1 to TRBJ2-1; 11 bases line up with TRBD2. Germline CDR1 reads SGHRS; CDR2 reads YFSETQ. V was clipped by 3 bases and J by 0 bases; unmatched bases: 2. The CDR3 contains 16 residues. The CDR3 here is CASSSTSGISYNEQFF. In DNA, the CDR3 is TGCGCCAGCAGCTCGACTAGCGGGATCTCCTACAATGAGCAGTTCTTC.

CDR3 loop: CASSTGGAGFYEQFF. The CDR3 DNA sequence: TGTGCCAGTAGTACCGGGGGGGCTGGTTTTTATGAGCAGTTCTTC. The rearrangement joins TRBV19 to TRBJ2-1; 8 bases are a match to TRBD2. J was trimmed by 8 bases and V by 4 bases; bases with no gene match: 10. CDR3 length: 15 residues. The germline gives CDR1 LNHDA, CDR2 SQIVND (reference sequence). The whole variable domain, remainder taken from reference TRBV19 and TRBJ2-1, is DGGITQSPKYLFRKEGQNVTLSCEQNLNHDAMYWYRQDPGQGLRLIYYSQIVNDFQKGDIAEGYSVSREKKESFPLTVTSAQKNPTAFYLCASSTGGAGFYEQFFGPGTRLTVL.

The CDR3 region is CASSGDRANTGELFF. The CDR3 DNA reads as TGTGCCAGCAGCGGGGACAGAGCGAACACCGGGGAGCTGTTTTTT. The chain links TRBV7-6 to TRBJ2-2, with 7 bases aligning to TRBD1. The CDR3 has 15 amino acids. V was pared by 5 bases and J by 0 bases, with 3 bases of the junction left unmatched. Germline CDR1 SGHVS, CDR2 FNYEAQ.

This chain joins TRBV5-4 and TRBJ2-7; the match to TRBD2 covers 12 bases. The CDR3 covers 19 residues. V was clipped by 4 bases and J by 3 bases; unmatched bases: 17. The germline V gene has CDR1 SGHNT and CDR2 YYREEE (reference sequence). CDR3 nucleotide sequence: TGTGCCAGCAGCCAGGCCACCGGGACTAGCGGGTGGGGAGACTACGAGCAGTACTTC. This gives the protein CASSQATGTSGWGDYEQYF.

The chain carries TRBV7-9 and TRBJ2-1; 10 bases fit TRBD1. Germline V CDR1 and CDR2: SEHNR, FQNEAQ (reference sequence). The CDR3 spans 15 residues. V lost 4 bases to trimming and J lost 8 bases; unmatched junction nucleotides: 8. CDR3 DNA sequence: TGTGCCAGCAGCTACCGGGACAGGGGACTCGATGAGCAGTTCTTC. As protein: CASSYRDRGLDEQFF.

This clone was seen just once. This chain joins TRBV5-1 and TRBJ1-4; the match to TRBD1 covers 7 bases. The CDR3 runs to 14 residues. Trimming removed 1 base from V and 7 bases from J; junction bases left unmatched: 4. Germline V gene lookup returns CDR1 SGHRS and CDR2 YFSETQ. The CDR3 bases are TGCGCCAGCAGCTTGACGTCAGGGGGTGAAAAACTGTTTTTT. As protein: CASSLTSGGEKLFF.

The chain has TRBV4-1 and TRBJ2-3; TRBD2 aligns across 10 bases. The V and J ends lost 0 bases and 4 bases, in that order; junction bases with no gene match: 4. CDR1 is MGHRA and CDR2 is YSYEKL in the germline V gene. This CDR3 has 16 residues. In DNA, the CDR3 is TGCGCCAGCAGCCAAGATGAACTAGCGGGGCCAGATACGCAGTATTTT. Translating it yields CASSQDELAGPDTQYF.

The rearrangement links TRBV10-2 to TRBJ2-3; 8 bases align to TRBD1. Germline lookup yields CDR1 WSHSY and CDR2 SAAADI. V gave up 10 bases and J gave up 5 bases; unmatched junction bases: 14. The length of the CDR3 is 15 residues. CDR3 loop: CATPQGAWIRDTQYF. Written as DNA, the CDR3 is TGCGCCACCCCCCAGGGGGCATGGATCAGAGATACGCAGTATTTT.

Details on this clone: Other DNA sequences from this sample encode an identical CDR3 as well. The chain is built from TRBV7-2 and TRBJ2-5; D might be TRBD2 (6 bases). Germline loops: CDR1 SGHTA, CDR2 FQGNSA. The length of the CDR3 is 15 residues. V gave up 0 bases and J gave up 5 bases, with 13 bases separating them. The CDR3 DNA reads TGTGCCAGCAGCTTAGCCGGGCGGGGTGGGGAGACCCAGTACTTC. Translating it yields CASSLAGRGGETQYF.

This clone was seen a few times. The chain links TRBV5-1 to TRBJ2-1; weak D call: TRBD2 (5 bases). The CDR3 covers 12 residues. Trimming removed 4 bases at V and 8 bases at J, with 10 bases between. Germline V lookup: CDR1 SGHRS, CDR2 YFSETQ. The CDR3 bases are TGCGCCAGCAGCCTTCTAGCCTATGAGCAGTTCTTC. It encodes CASSLLAYEQFF.

CDR3 coding DNA: TGCGCCAGCAGCTTATCCGGGACAGGGAACCACGAGCAGTACTTC. This codes for CASSLSGTGNHEQYF. This sequence joins TRBV5-1 and TRBJ2-7; 9 bases are a match to TRBD1. CDR3 length equals 15 residues. The V and J ends lost 2 bases and 5 bases, in that order; junction bases with no gene match: 8. CDR1 is SGHRS, CDR2 YFSETQ, per germline.

This clone was observed once. The V call is TRBV15, the J call TRBJ2-3; 8 bases match TRBD2. The germline V gene has CDR1 LNHNV and CDR2 YYDKDF (reference sequence). Trimming took 5 bases from V and 0 from J; bases not matched to a gene: 10. The CDR3 has 17 residues. As DNA, the CDR3 is TGTGCCACCAGCCCCTCCGGGGCTAGCGGGAGCACAGATACGCAGTATTTT. Translating it yields CATSPSGASGSTDTQYF.

This clone appeared a few times. The chain carries TRBV27 and TRBJ1-2; a possible D gene is TRBD1 (6 bases). The CDR3 loop spans 13 amino acids. The germline V gene has CDR1 MNHEY and CDR2 SMNVEV (reference sequence). Between the trimmed V and J ends, which lost 6 bases and 4 bases, there was a span of 12 bases. The CDR3 coding sequence is TGTGCCAGCAGCCCCGACAGGTCCTATGGCTACACCTTC. Translating it yields CASSPDRSYGYTF.

The J gene is TRBJ1-1, the V gene TRBV23-1; the D gene is possibly TRBD1 (6 bases). TRBV23-1 is annotated as an ORF whose role is uncertain. V lost 0 bases, J lost 1 base, and 15 bases lay in between. This CDR3 spans 17 amino acids. As DNA, the CDR3 is TGCGCCAGCAGTCAATCAGGCCAGGGGACCACGAACACTGAAGCTTTCTTT. Its translation is CASSQSGQGTTNTEAFF.

This chain joins TRBV19 and TRBJ1-5; no clear D gene. This CDR3 comprises 12 residues. V was pared by 7 bases and J by 3 bases, with 7 bases between. Germline V gene sequence: CDR1 LNHDA, CDR2 SQIVND (reference sequence). CDR3 sequence: CASNRVNQPQHF. The CDR3 DNA is TGTGCCAGTAATCGGGTCAATCAGCCCCAGCATTTT.

This clone was found once. V usage is TRBV30 and J usage is TRBJ1-2, with a weak D call TRBD1 (5 bases). The V and J ends lost 1 base and 4 bases respectively, with 13 bases between them. The CDR3 runs 14 residues. From germline, CDR1 is GTSNPN and CDR2 SVGIG (reference sequence). As DNA, the CDR3 is TGTGCCTGGAGTGGCGGGGCCCGTAGCTATGGCTACACCTTC. Residues: CAWSGGARSYGYTF.

The rearrangement joins TRBV6-5 to TRBJ2-3; 8 bases line up with TRBD1. The V and J ends lost 6 bases and 6 bases, in that order; junction bases with no gene match: 8. The CDR3 sequence is 14 residues long. Germline values: CDR1 MNHEY, CDR2 SVGAGI. This CDR3 is CASRRQGRSDTQYF. DNA for the CDR3: TGTGCCAGCAGACGACAGGGGAGATCGGATACGCAGTATTTT.

The chain joins TRBV28 to TRBJ1-4; tentative D call: TRBD1 (6 bases). The germline V gene has CDR1 MDHEN and CDR2 SYDVKM. V was clipped by 6 bases and J by 7 bases, with 21 bases between them. CDR3 length equals 16 residues. Written as DNA, the CDR3 is TGTGCCAGCAGCACCGGGACACAGGTTTATGGTGAAAAACTGTTTTTT. This sequence encodes CASSTGTQVYGEKLFF.

The V call is TRBV3-1 (or the pseudogene TRBV3-2), the J call TRBJ2-5, with 10 nucleotides matching TRBD2. In germline, CDR1 is LGHDT, CDR2 YNNKEL (reference sequence). The CDR3 spans 15 residues. The V segment lost 5 bases and the J segment 2 bases; nucleotides outside the gene matches: 5. CDR3 sequence reads: CASSFRTSGQETQYF. The CDR3 nucleotides read TGTGCCAGCAGCTTCCGGACTAGCGGACAAGAGACCCAGTACTTC.

The genes are TRBV4-1 and TRBJ2-7; 7 bases map to TRBD1. V lost 1 base and J lost 6; bases outside the gene matches: 6. Germline CDR1 MGHRA, CDR2 YSYEKL. This CDR3 has 14 residues. The CDR3 bases are TGCGCCAGCAGCCAAGTCGAGACAGGGTCCGAGCAGTACTTC. It is translated as CASSQVETGSEQYF.

This chain joins TRBV10-2 and TRBJ1-1, with 7 bases matching TRBD1. This CDR3 spans 18 amino acids. Per germline, CDR1 WSHSY and CDR2 SAAADI. J lost 7 bases, V lost 5 bases, and 22 bases had no gene match. CDR3 amino acids: CASSKGGRTGLKTGEAFF. CDR3 DNA: TGCGCCAGCAGTAAAGGGGGCAGGACCGGTCTTAAGACAGGTGAAGCTTTCTTT.

This clone was counted a single time. The genes are TRBV19 and TRBJ1-5; 9 bases are a match to TRBD1. Trimming at V came to 5 bases and at J to 3 bases, leaving 5 bases not matched to a gene. The CDR3 has 15 amino acids. The germline gives CDR1 LNHDA, CDR2 SQIVND (reference sequence). The CDR3 DNA is TGTGCCAGTAGTCCGGACAGGGGCCCCAATCAGCCCCAGCATTTT. Its protein is CASSPDRGPNQPQHF.

This chain connects TRBV27 to TRBJ1-4; 9 nucleotides agree with TRBD1. J lost 7 bases, V lost 4 bases, and 13 bases had no gene match. The CDR3 has 17 amino acids. CDR1 and CDR2 (germline): MNHEY, SMNVEV (reference sequence). The CDR3 protein is CASSWMRQGVGSEKLFF. The CDR3 coding sequence is TGTGCCAGCAGTTGGATGCGACAGGGGGTGGGAAGTGAAAAACTGTTTTTT.